This T cell receptor (beta chain) was sequenced for a study of PD-1 blockade in classical Hodgkin lymphoma. Sequencing used immunoSEQ multiplex PCR; TCRdb keeps in-frame clones, though not all of them. The sample yields 20,000 or so clones, roughly 90% seen once. Noted time point: cycle 4 day 1 (C4D1), after more than 5 weeks of nivolumab. Relapse was seen in all patients after autologous stem cell transplantation, and brentuximab vedotin exposure was variable. The CD8+ T cells came from thawed PBMCs through magnetic negative selection. This CDR3 is 15 amino acids long. J lost 10 bases, V lost 6 bases, and 15 bases had no gene match. Germline CDR1 reads MDHEN; CDR2 reads SYDVKM.

The sequence was obtained from a human donor with classical Hodgkin lymphoma. Sequencing was performed on CD8+ T cells from blood, taken before the fourth cycle of nivolumab. The chain employs TRBV28 and TRBJ2-1, with 7 nucleotides matching TRBD2. This chain's CDR3 is CASRPLADLAREQFF. CDR3 sequence (DNA): TGTGCCAGCAGACCGCTAGCGGACCTCGCGCGAGAGCAGTTCTTC.